Below are 29 T cell receptor beta chains sequenced from a single sample in a study of blood T cells in healthy people across ages. Primed by a sample-barcoded 5' primer and a J-beta primer mix, a second PCR proceeded for roughly 6 to 12 cycles. TCRdb independently ran MiXCR on the 5' RACE reads; one entry per CDR3 protein. The sample lists 1.2 million to 1.5 million distinct CDR3 sequences, around 55% occurring once. Sequenced input: blood. Receptors originate from a man aged 18 to 30 in good health.

This clonotype appeared a single time. The genes are TRBV7-2 and TRBJ2-5; 9 nucleotides agree with TRBD1. The CDR3 is 15 amino acids. V shed 3 bases and J 5 bases; nucleotides not matched to a gene: 7. Germline CDR1 is SGHTA and CDR2 is FQGNSA. The chain's CDR3 is CASSLEQGAWETQYF. CDR3 DNA: TGTGCCAGCAGCTTGGAACAGGGGGCATGGGAGACCCAGTACTTC.

The chain links TRBV12-3 or TRBV12-4 to TRBJ2-1; D is unclear. V gave up 6 bases and J gave up 4 bases, with 10 bases separating them. This CDR3 region has 13 residues. In DNA, the CDR3 is TGTGCCAGCAGCCCGGCCCCTTACAATGAGCAGTTCTTC. Protein: CASSPAPYNEQFF.

V and J are TRBV11-2 and TRBJ2-7; 8 nucleotides match TRBD2. In germline, CDR1 is SGHAT, CDR2 FQNNGV. V shed 3 bases and J 4 bases; nucleotides not matched to a gene: 8. CDR3 length equals 15 residues. CDR3 in amino acids: CASSFATGGLYEQYF. The CDR3 DNA sequence: TGTGCCAGCAGCTTTGCCACGGGAGGGTTATACGAGCAGTACTTC.

The chain couples TRBV7-2 to TRBJ1-3; D is unclear. Germline-derived CDR1 and CDR2 are SGHTA and FQGNSA. V was shortened by 2 bases and J by 0 bases, with 8 bases between the two germline ends. The CDR3 is 15 residues long. The CDR3 sequence is CASSLLQNSGNTIYF. CDR3 bases: TGTGCCAGCAGCTTATTACAGAACTCTGGAAACACCATATATTTT.

The chain couples TRBV4-3 to TRBJ2-1; no reliable D call. Germline CDR1 reads LGHNA; CDR2 reads YSLEER. This CDR3 has 16 residues. Trimming shortened V by 1 base and J by 5 bases, and 15 bases separated the two germline ends. The CDR3 DNA is TGCGCCAGCAGCCAAGTGACGGTGGGTCTTGACAATGAGCAGTTCTTC. Translating gives CASSQVTVGLDNEQFF.

The chain joins TRBV29-1 to TRBJ2-1; D gene ambiguous. Germline V CDR1 and CDR2: SQVTM, ANQGSEA. The CDR3 covers 12 residues. Trimming cost V 3 bases and J 4 bases, with 7 bases left between them. In DNA, the CDR3 is TGCAGCGTTGATTCGCGATACAATGAGCAGTTCTTC. Translating it yields CSVDSRYNEQFF.

This chain uses TRBV4-1 with TRBJ2-1; 15 positions agree with TRBD2. The J segment lost 2 bases and the V segment lost 3 bases, leaving 8 bases of the junction unmatched. CDR3 length: 19 amino acids. Per the germline V gene, CDR1 is MGHRA and CDR2 is YSYEKL. CDR3: CASSQPGLAGGGAYNEQFF. CDR3 DNA: TGCGCCAGCAGCCAGCCGGGACTAGCGGGAGGAGGGGCCTACAATGAGCAGTTCTTC.

The gene calls are TRBV4-2 and TRBJ2-3; D uncertain. This CDR3 is 12 amino acids long. The V and J ends lost 3 bases and 3 bases respectively, with 4 bases between them. Germline values: CDR1 LGHNA, CDR2 YNFKEQ. DNA of the CDR3: TGTGCCAGCAGCCACTTGACAGATACGCAGTATTTT. Translation gives CASSHLTDTQYF.

The V and J genes are TRBV20-1 and TRBJ2-3; maybe TRBD1 (5 bases). This CDR3 spans 13 amino acids. The V end was cut by 6 bases, the J end by 5 bases, with 15 bases between. Per the germline V gene, CDR1 is DFQATT and CDR2 is SNEGSKA (reference sequence). The CDR3 DNA sequence: TGCAGTGCCCCCGGGTGGGGCATAGATACGCAGTATTTT. Its protein is CSAPGWGIDTQYF.

The chain is built from TRBV28 and TRBJ2-7; 10 nucleotides match TRBD1. Germline CDR1 and CDR2: MDHEN and SYDVKM. This CDR3 has 17 amino acids. Trimming cost V 6 bases and J 2 bases; bases outside gene matches: 13. CDR3 sequence reads: CASRPGGQGLTAYEQYF. The CDR3 bases are TGTGCCAGCAGACCCGGGGGACAGGGGCTTACCGCCTACGAGCAGTACTTC.

The chain employs TRBV7-9 and TRBJ2-5; the D is unclear. The ends were cut back, 5 bases at V and 5 bases at J, with 12 bases in the middle. CDR3 length: 13 residues. Germline CDR1 SEHNR, CDR2 FQNEAQ (reference sequence). In DNA form, the CDR3 reads TGTGCCAGCAGCGAACCCTTTGGGGAGACCCAGTACTTC. Amino acids: CASSEPFGETQYF.

J is TRBJ2-1 and V is TRBV20-1; TRBD2 is a possible D gene (6 bases). The CDR3 has 14 amino acids. V shed 4 bases and J shed 5 bases, with 15 bases lying between them. Germline V CDR1 and CDR2: DFQATT, SNEGSKA (reference sequence). CDR3 loop: CSAIHRRGNNEQFF. Here the CDR3 DNA reads TGCAGTGCTATCCACAGGAGGGGAAACAATGAGCAGTTCTTC.

This chain uses TRBV7-2 with TRBJ1-4; 7 bases agree with TRBD1. Germline loops: CDR1 SGHTA, CDR2 FQGNSA. The CDR3 contains 16 residues. V was pared by 5 bases and J by 0 bases, with 6 bases of the junction left unmatched. DNA of the CDR3: TGTGCCAGCAGCAAAACAGGGGTTCCAACTAATGAAAAACTGTTTTTT. This translates into CASSKTGVPTNEKLFF.

This chain joins TRBV20-1 and TRBJ2-7, with D perhaps matching TRBD1 (7 bases). Trimming left V 3 bases short and J 8 bases short, with 20 bases between. The germline gives CDR1 DFQATT, CDR2 SNEGSKA (reference sequence). The CDR3 contains 14 residues. CDR3 in amino acids: CSARLGGGAEQQYF. The CDR3 DNA reads as TGCAGTGCTAGGTTAGGGGGCGGGGCGGAGCAGCAGTACTTC.

The J gene is TRBJ1-1, the V gene TRBV6-6; 8 bases align to TRBD1. V lost 5 bases to trimming and J lost 1 base; unmatched junction nucleotides: 12. This CDR3 contains 17 residues. CDR1 MNHNY and CDR2 SVGAGI come from the germline V gene (reference sequence). CDR3: CASSPRQGTGTNTEAFF. The CDR3 DNA is TGTGCCAGCAGTCCGCGACAGGGGACGGGAACGAACACTGAAGCTTTCTTT.

The chain joins TRBV21-1 to TRBJ1-5; the D call of TRBD1 is as the table states it, not checked on the DNA. TRBV21-1 is termed a pseudogene. This CDR3 comprises 17 residues. This chain's CDR3 is CASSTTGAPWGNQPQHF. CDR3 sequence (DNA): TGTGCCAGCAGCACGACAGGGGCGCCGTGGGGAAATCAGCCCCAGCATTTT.

V usage is TRBV7-2 and J usage is TRBJ2-5, with D hard to call. From germline, CDR1 is SGHTA and CDR2 FQGNSA. Trimming stripped 3 bases from V and 0 bases from J, with 8 bases between. This CDR3 comprises 14 residues. Here the CDR3 reads CASSFSLYQETQYF. Written as DNA, the CDR3 is TGTGCCAGCAGCTTTTCTCTGTACCAAGAGACCCAGTACTTC.

Only a few counts were recorded for this clonotype. V usage is TRBV4-1 and J usage is TRBJ1-1; 7 bases fit TRBD1. The CDR3 has 14 amino acids. CDR1 and CDR2 (germline): MGHRA, YSYEKL. V dropped 3 bases and J dropped 7; count of bases not matched to a gene: 8. CDR3 region: CASSQRQGEGEAFF. The CDR3 DNA sequence: TGCGCCAGCAGCCAGCGACAGGGAGAAGGTGAAGCTTTCTTT.

The chain couples TRBV12-3 or TRBV12-4 to TRBJ2-2; 9 bases align to TRBD2. The V segment lost 5 bases and the J segment 4 bases; nucleotides outside the gene matches: 5. The CDR3 consists of 15 residues. Here the CDR3 DNA reads TGTGCCAGCAGTGCTAGCGGGGAGAGCACCGGGGAGCTGTTTTTT. Translated: CASSASGESTGELFF.

The V gene is TRBV12-3 or TRBV12-4, the J gene TRBJ2-5; 11 nucleotides match TRBD2. The CDR3 extends over 15 amino acids. The junction had 5 bases not matched to a gene; V was cut back by 3 bases and J by 5 bases. CDR3 nucleotide sequence: TGTGCCAGCAGTTTTTCCCTAGCGGGAGGTGAGACCCAGTACTTC. It is translated as CASSFSLAGGETQYF.

The V gene is TRBV6-5, the J gene TRBJ2-5, with D possibly TRBD1 on 5 matching bases. The germline gives CDR1 MNHEY, CDR2 SVGAGI. The CDR3 has 11 residues. Trimming left V 6 bases short and J 8 bases short, with 10 bases between. Here the CDR3 DNA reads TGTGCCAGCAGGTCCCAGGGTACCCAGTACTTC. This gives the protein CASRSQGTQYF.

The gene calls are TRBV5-4 and TRBJ2-1, with D unclear. The length of the CDR3 is 13 residues. V dropped 0 bases and J dropped 8 bases, with 9 bases sitting between them. Germline CDR1 reads SGHNT; CDR2 reads YYREEE (reference sequence). Written as DNA, the CDR3 is TGTGCCAGCAGCTTGGGCCAACTTGATGAGCAGTTCTTC. Protein product: CASSLGQLDEQFF.

The rearrangement links TRBV4-2 to TRBJ2-7, with TRBD2 identical over 10 bases. This CDR3 has 20 residues. CDR1 and CDR2 from the germline V gene are LGHNA and YNFKEQ. With V trimmed by 4 bases and J by 0 bases, 18 bases remained unmatched. The CDR3 DNA is TGTGCCAGCAGCCGTACTGCCGGGACTAGCGCTGATACGGTCTCCTACGAGCAGTACTTC. Translation gives CASSRTAGTSADTVSYEQYF.

V usage is TRBV30 and J usage is TRBJ2-7; D gene ambiguous. Looked up from germline, CDR1 is GTSNPN and CDR2 is SVGIG (reference sequence). The CDR3 is 14 residues long. Trimming removed 5 bases from V and 5 bases from J, with 19 bases in between. In DNA form, the CDR3 reads TGTGCCTGGGGTCCCGGGCCGCACTACGACGAGCAGTACTTC. This encodes CAWGPGPHYDEQYF.

This clonotype was seen a handful of times. The chain is built from TRBV3-1 and TRBJ1-1; D is possibly TRBD1 (5 bases). In germline, CDR1 is LGHDT, CDR2 YNNKEL (reference sequence). The V end was cut by 4 bases, the J end by 4 bases, with 13 bases between. The CDR3 is 14 residues long. The CDR3: CASSLSRAGTEAFF. The CDR3, as DNA: TGTGCCAGCAGCCTTTCCAGGGCTGGCACTGAAGCTTTCTTT.

Worth noting for this clonotype: A much larger clone is a single base away; this may be a read error. The rearrangement uses TRBV15 and TRBJ1-1; D unclear. This CDR3 spans 11 amino acids. V was pared by 5 bases and J by 1 base, with 2 bases between. Looked up from germline, CDR1 is LNHNV and CDR2 is YYDKDF (reference sequence). This CDR3 is CATSRNTEAFF. Written as DNA, the CDR3 is TGTGCCACCAGCCGGAACACTGAAGCTTTCTTT.

The chain joins TRBV20-1 to TRBJ2-7; 7 bases fit TRBD1. Losses at the gene ends were 6 bases for V and 3 bases for J; bases not matched to a gene: 8. The CDR3 is made up of 13 amino acids. The germline V gene has CDR1 DFQATT and CDR2 SNEGSKA (reference sequence). CDR3 protein: CSATGQIGYEQYF. For the CDR3, the DNA is TGCAGTGCAACGGGACAGATTGGCTACGAGCAGTACTTC.

The chain employs TRBV4-3 and TRBJ2-2; perhaps TRBD1 as D (5 bases). V lost 2 bases and J 3 bases, leaving 10 bases between the germline ends. Germline CDR1 is LGHNA and CDR2 is YSLEER. The CDR3 runs to 15 residues. CDR3 protein: CASSQQGTYTGELFF. In nucleotides, the CDR3 is TGCGCCAGCAGCCAACAGGGTACGTACACCGGGGAGCTGTTTTTT.

The gene calls are TRBV12-3 or TRBV12-4 and TRBJ2-5; D might be TRBD2 (7 bases). CDR3 length: 15 amino acids. V lost 4 bases and J lost 3, with 15 bases in between. For the CDR3, the DNA is TGTGCCAGCAGTTCTCACGGGAGGACAGAAGAGACCCAGTACTTC. It yields the protein CASSSHGRTEETQYF.